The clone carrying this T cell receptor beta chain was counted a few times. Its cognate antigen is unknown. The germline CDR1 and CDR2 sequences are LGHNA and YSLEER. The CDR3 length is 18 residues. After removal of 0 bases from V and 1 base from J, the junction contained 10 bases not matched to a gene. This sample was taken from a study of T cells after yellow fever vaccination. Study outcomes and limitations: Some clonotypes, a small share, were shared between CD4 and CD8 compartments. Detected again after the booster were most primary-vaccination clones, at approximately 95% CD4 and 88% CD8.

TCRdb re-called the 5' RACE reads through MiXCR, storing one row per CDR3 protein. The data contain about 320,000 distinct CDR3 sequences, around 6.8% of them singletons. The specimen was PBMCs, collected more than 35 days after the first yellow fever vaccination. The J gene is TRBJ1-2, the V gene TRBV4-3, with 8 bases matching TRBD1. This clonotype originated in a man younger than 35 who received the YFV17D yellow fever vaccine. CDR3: CASSQEVDREVVNYGYTF. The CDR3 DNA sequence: TGCGCCAGCAGCCAAGAAGTGGACAGGGAGGTCGTTAACTATGGCTACACCTTC.